Listed here is a single T cell receptor beta chain. Its antigen is currently unknown. Trimming cost V 7 bases and J 1 base, with 9 bases left between them. Looked up from germline, CDR1 is KGHDR and CDR2 is SFDVKD. This CDR3 spans 13 amino acids. These data originate in a study of CD4 T cells in relation to SARS-CoV-2 and coronaviruses. The overall study: After roughly ten days of antigen culture, PBMC TCR beta CDR3s were sequenced.

Sorted naive or memory CD4+ cells met CEF peptides for under eleven days. Study observations and caveats: Pre-pandemic and post-infection samples never came from the same donor.

CEF-cultured naive and memory CD4+ T cell DNA got survey-level sequencing. Only in-frame clones appear in the TCRdb table, and some are missing; sequencing was by immunoSEQ multiplex PCR. The profile covers about 36,000 clones, with around 77% appearing a single time and just over 20% taken by the ten largest. The clonotype originates from an adult with COVID-19. The material sequenced was memory CD4+ T cells from PBMCs, cultured in vitro. The chain couples TRBV24-1 to TRBJ1-1, with D possibly TRBD1 on 5 matching bases. CDR3 coding DNA: TGTGCCACCAGAGCGACAGCGAACACTGAAGCTTTCTTT. It yields the protein CATRATANTEAFF.